This TCR beta chain comes out of a study of cytomegalovirus exposure and HLA in healthy donors. The V gene end was trimmed by 2 bases and the J gene end by 8 bases; junction bases not matched to a gene: 5. Germline V gene lookup returns CDR1 SEHNR and CDR2 FQNEAQ (reference sequence). The CDR3 loop spans 14 amino acids. The primer mix had 60 Vbeta and 13 Jbeta primers. Sequenced by immunoSEQ multiplex PCR; TCRdb stores in-frame clones only, minus some. The sample shows 100,000 to 150,000 clones, roughly 80% of them seen only once. Sequencing input: PBMCs. The rearrangement uses TRBV7-9 and TRBJ1-2, with 10 bases identical to TRBD1. The TCR comes from a woman aged 45-65 years in good health and CMV-seropositive. CDR3 sequence reads: CASSLSGTGVGYTF. The CDR3 coding sequence is TGTGCCAGCAGCTTAAGTGGGACAGGGGTCGGCTACACCTTC.